Described below is a single T cell receptor (beta chain) sequence and its context. TCRdb keeps only in-frame clones here, not all; method: immunoSEQ multiplex PCR. The top ten clones hold around 4.3% of a sample with 150,000 to 200,000 clones, less than 90% of them seen once. Trimming pared 0 bases from V and 0 bases from J, leaving 9 bases between. Germline lookup yields CDR1 MNHEY and CDR2 SVGAGI. The CDR3 extends over 16 amino acids. The data stem from a study of blood T cell repertoires in COVID-19. Study overall: Samples representing acute and convalescent COVID-19 were sourced from the United States, Italy and Spain.

Those who participated ranged in age from roughly 18 to 95 years and resided in 20 to 25 US areas. Sequenced material: PBMCs or T cells enriched from blood (not recorded which). The TCR was taken from a woman in her fifties or sixties who had recovered from COVID-19. The chain couples TRBV6-5 to TRBJ1-3; unclear D gene. The CDR3 sequence: CASSYSRGFSGNTIYF. The CDR3 bases are TGTGCCAGCAGTTACTCACGGGGATTCTCTGGAAACACCATATATTTT.